The 30 T cell receptor beta chains listed next were all sequenced from one sample in a study of cytomegalovirus exposure and HLA in healthy donors. The PCR made use of 60 Vbeta and 13 Jbeta primers. Assay: immunoSEQ multiplex PCR; the TCRdb copy retains only in-frame clones and omits some. The profile shows about 110,000 clones, roughly 80% of them singletons. Sequencing was done on a sample of PBMCs. Source of these receptors: a woman between 50 and 59 years old in good health and CMV-seropositive.

This clone was counted a few times. The chain links TRBV6-1 to TRBJ2-7, with 9 bases aligning to TRBD1. The CDR3 spans 12 residues. V lost 6 bases, J lost 5 bases, and 2 bases stayed unmatched. In germline, CDR1 is MNHNS, CDR2 SASEGT. The CDR3 loop reads CASSWTGDEQYF. The CDR3, as DNA: TGTGCCAGCAGCTGGACAGGGGACGAGCAGTACTTC.

The chain recombines TRBV7-2 with TRBJ2-3; possible D gene TRBD2, 7 bases. Germline V gene data show CDR1 as SGHTA and CDR2 as FQGNSA. This CDR3 has 15 residues. Trimming pared 3 bases from V and 2 bases from J, leaving 12 bases between. The CDR3 region has the DNA TGTGCCAGCAGCTTCGGGGGGCGCAACACAGATACGCAGTATTTT. As protein: CASSFGGRNTDTQYF. Looking up the rest from reference TRBV7-2 and TRBJ2-3 gives the full variable domain: GAGVSQSPSNKVTEKGKDVELRCDPISGHTALYWYRQSLGQGLEFLIYFQGNSAPDKSGLPSDRFSAERTGGSVSTLTIQRTQQEDSAVYLCASSFGGRNTDTQYFGPGTRLTVL.

This clone was detected once. The V call is TRBV5-4, the J call TRBJ1-2; no definite D call. Germline CDR1 SGHNT, CDR2 YYREEE (reference sequence). The CDR3 runs to 14 residues. Trimming cost V 3 bases and J 7 bases, with 16 bases left between them. In DNA, the CDR3 is TGTGCCAGCAGCTCGACACAGATTTTGCGTGGCTACACCTTC. It encodes CASSSTQILRGYTF. Using reference TRBV5-4 and TRBJ1-2 for the parts outside the CDR3, the full variable domain is ETGVTQSPTHLIKTRGQQVTLRCSSQSGHNTVSWYQQALGQGPQFIFQYYREEENGRGNFPPRFSGLQFPNYSSELNVNALELDDSALYLCASSSTQILRGYTFGSGTRLTVV.

CDR3 sequence: CASGSPQGAGNTIYF. CDR3 sequence (DNA): TGTGCTAGTGGTTCCCCACAGGGCGCTGGAAACACCATATATTTT. V and J are TRBV12-5 and TRBJ1-3; D might be TRBD1 (6 bases). CDR3 size: 15 residues. Germline V gene data show CDR1 as LGHNT and CDR2 as FRNRAP. Trimming pared 4 bases from V and 2 bases from J, leaving 12 bases between.

This chain uses TRBV6-6 with TRBJ2-7, with 11 bases matching TRBD1. Unmatched junction bases numbered 4, after V lost 1 base and J lost 5 bases. The V gene's germline CDR1 is MNHNY and CDR2 SVGAGI (reference sequence). The CDR3 extends over 15 amino acids. The CDR3 sequence is CASSYFRTGGNEQYF. The DNA for the CDR3 is TGTGCCAGCAGTTACTTTCGGACAGGGGGCAACGAGCAGTACTTC.

V and J are TRBV9 and TRBJ2-5, with 9 bases identical to TRBD1. The J call could be wrong; TRBJ2-7 is a better fit for the DNA end. This CDR3 region has 14 residues. Looked up from germline, CDR1 is SGDLS and CDR2 is YYNGEE. CDR3 in DNA: TGTGCCAGCAGCCCTGGGACAGGGTACTACGAGCAGTACTTC. Its protein product is CASSPGTGYYEQYF.

This clone was recorded once. At one end the junction does not follow the germline gene, possibly because of a read error. The V call is TRBV7-9, the J call TRBJ2-7; 9 nucleotides match TRBD1. Germline CDR1 reads SEHNR; CDR2 reads FQNEAQ (reference sequence). The CDR3 consists of 14 residues. The CDR3 protein is CSSSSDRGFNEQYF. The CDR3 nucleotides read TGTTCCAGCAGCTCCGACAGGGGGTTTAACGAGCAGTACTTC.

The rearrangement uses TRBV15 and TRBJ2-3, with D possibly being TRBD2 (5 bases). The CDR3 runs 17 residues. Germline CDR1 LNHNV, CDR2 YYDKDF (reference sequence). V was clipped by 4 bases and J by 2 bases, with 19 bases between them. The CDR3 coding sequence is TGTGCCACCAGCAAGACCGGTGGGGAGCTTCTCACAGATACGCAGTATTTT. It encodes CATSKTGGELLTDTQYF.

V gene TRBV4-1 combines with J gene TRBJ2-1; 10 bases match TRBD2. Per the germline V gene, CDR1 is MGHRA and CDR2 is YSYEKL. V shed 0 bases, J shed 6 bases, and the junction held 5 bases outside the gene matches. The CDR3 sequence is 16 residues long. The CDR3 loop is CASSQDLGLAVNEQFF. For the CDR3, the DNA is TGCGCCAGCAGCCAAGATCTCGGACTAGCGGTCAATGAGCAGTTCTTC.

This clone was seen once. This rearrangement joins TRBV5-1 to TRBJ1-1; 7 nucleotides agree with TRBD1. CDR3 length: 12 residues. Germline-derived CDR1 and CDR2 are SGHRS and YFSETQ. The V segment lost 4 bases and the J segment 6 bases; nucleotides outside the gene matches: 3. CDR3 residues: CASSQTGPEAFF. The CDR3 region has the DNA TGCGCCAGCAGCCAGACAGGGCCTGAAGCTTTCTTT.

Comment on this clone: At one end the junction does not follow the germline gene, possibly because of a read error. The chain links TRBV7-8 to TRBJ2-3; D possibly corresponds to TRBD2 (5 bases). The CDR3 extends over 13 amino acids. From germline, CDR1 is SGHVS and CDR2 FQNEAQ. Here the CDR3 DNA reads TGTGCCAGCAGCTTACCCACTAGTCCCCGCGTAGATTTT. It encodes CASSLPTSPRVDF.

The sample holds one count of this clone. The V call is TRBV27, the J call TRBJ2-3; the match to TRBD1 covers 9 bases. CDR3 size: 14 residues. The germline CDR1 and CDR2 sequences are MNHEY and SMNVEV (reference sequence). With V trimmed by 5 bases and J by 5 bases, 5 bases remained unmatched. CDR3 in DNA: TGTGCCAGCAGTCCGAGACAGGGGGGAGATACGCAGTATTTT. Residues: CASSPRQGGDTQYF.

Note on this clone: The junction shows a germline mismatch at one end, possibly a read error. J is TRBJ2-6 and V is TRBV27; 7 nucleotides line up with TRBD1. CDR1 is MNHEY, CDR2 SMNVEV, per germline (reference sequence). The CDR3 runs to 17 residues. In nucleotides, the CDR3 is TGTGCCAGCAGGCTGACAGGGACGAGCACTGGGGCCAACGGCCTGACTTTC. Translated: CASRLTGTSTGANGLTF.

The chain combines TRBV5-1 with TRBJ2-5, with 14 bases fitting TRBD2. This CDR3 comprises 15 residues. CDR1 and CDR2 (germline): SGHRS, YFSETQ. J gave up 4 bases and V 4 bases, and 3 bases lay outside the gene matches. CDR3 bases: TGCGCCAGCAGCATAGGGACTAGCGGGAGAGAGACCCAGTACTTC. Its translation is CASSIGTSGRETQYF.

V gene TRBV2 combines with J gene TRBJ1-1, with 7 bases fitting TRBD1. Germline V gene sequence: CDR1 SNHLY, CDR2 FYNNEI. The CDR3 has 12 residues. J was trimmed by 7 bases and V by 1 base; bases with no gene match: 0. The CDR3 loop is CASSEGQGEAFF. The CDR3 DNA is TGTGCCAGCAGTGAAGGACAGGGTGAAGCTTTCTTT.

This chain joins TRBV10-3 and TRBJ2-1; 12 bases are shared with TRBD2. The CDR3 consists of 15 residues. Germline V gene lookup returns CDR1 ENHRY and CDR2 SYGVKD. V lost 6 bases to trimming and J lost 9 bases; unmatched junction nucleotides: 9. The CDR3 region has the DNA TGTGCCATCAGGGAGACTAGCGGGAGAATTGGTGAGCAGTTCTTC. This sequence encodes CAIRETSGRIGEQFF.

This chain joins TRBV25-1 and TRBJ1-2; tentatively, D is TRBD1 (5 bases). Germline CDR1 and CDR2: MGHDK and SYGVNS. V shed 3 bases and J shed 8 bases, with 13 bases lying between them. The CDR3 has 13 amino acids. The CDR3 sequence is CASSDWEGVGYTF. CDR3 DNA sequence: TGTGCCAGCAGTGACTGGGAAGGGGTCGGCTACACCTTC.

V usage is TRBV5-1 and J usage is TRBJ2-1; the match to TRBD2 covers 13 bases. Germline V gene lookup returns CDR1 SGHRS and CDR2 YFSETQ. Unmatched junction bases numbered 8, after V lost 6 bases and J lost 2 bases. The CDR3 sequence is 17 residues long. This chain's CDR3 is CASNSGTSGAAYNEQFF. The CDR3 DNA follows: TGCGCCAGCAATAGTGGGACTAGCGGGGCCGCCTACAATGAGCAGTTCTTC.

This chain uses TRBV19 with TRBJ1-3; D not resolved. The CDR3 is 14 residues long. V was trimmed by 7 bases and J by 4 bases, leaving 14 bases between them. Per the germline V gene, CDR1 is LNHDA and CDR2 is SQIVND (reference sequence). CDR3 region: CASTPLSRGNTIYF. CDR3 DNA: TGTGCCAGTACTCCCCTCTCGCGAGGAAACACCATATATTTT.

The chain employs TRBV4-1 and TRBJ2-1; 9 bases are a match to TRBD2. Germline V gene lookup returns CDR1 MGHRA and CDR2 YSYEKL. The CDR3 runs to 16 residues. After removal of 2 bases from V and 9 bases from J, the junction contained 11 bases not matched to a gene. The CDR3 bases are TGCGCCAGCAGCCAATCGTCTAGCGGGGCCTGGGGTGAGCAGTTCTTC. Protein: CASSQSSSGAWGEQFF.

The rearrangement joins TRBV6-1 to TRBJ1-5; D is undetermined. CDR1 and CDR2 from the germline V gene are MNHNS and SASEGT. This CDR3 comprises 13 residues. Between the trimmed V and J ends, which lost 4 bases and 5 bases, there was a span of 9 bases. The CDR3 reads CASSGFRDQPQHF. The CDR3 DNA sequence: TGTGCCAGCAGTGGTTTCCGCGATCAGCCCCAGCATTTT.

The chain joins TRBV4-2 to TRBJ1-2; a possible D gene is TRBD1 (5 bases). Germline assignment: CDR1 LGHNA and CDR2 YNFKEQ. Trimming left V 0 bases short and J 5 bases short, with 10 bases between. CDR3 size: 14 residues. The DNA of the CDR3 is TGTGCCAGCAGCCAAGATGAGGCAGGGTATGGCTACACCTTC. This gives the protein CASSQDEAGYGYTF.

The CDR3 DNA reads TGTGCCAGCAGCTTCAGAGGGACAGCGACCTACGAGCAGTACTTC. Translating it yields CASSFRGTATYEQYF. This chain joins TRBV5-6 and TRBJ2-7; the match to TRBD1 covers 7 bases. The CDR3 has 15 residues. V shed 2 bases and J 2 bases; nucleotides not matched to a gene: 7. CDR1 and CDR2 (germline): SGHDT, YYEEEE.

The V and J genes are TRBV2 and TRBJ1-1, with a tentative D call TRBD1 (6 bases). The germline gives CDR1 SNHLY, CDR2 FYNNEI. With 6 bases removed from V and 1 base from J, the gap between germline ends came to 18 bases. The length of the CDR3 is 16 residues. DNA of the CDR3: TGTGCCAGCAGCGCTTCTAGGGTACAGGGGAACACTGAAGCTTTCTTT. It encodes CASSASRVQGNTEAFF.

The V call is TRBV6-5, the J call TRBJ1-5; TRBD1 is a possible D gene (6 bases). Trimming removed 6 bases at V and 4 bases at J, with 16 bases between. The CDR3 has 15 residues. The germline V gene encodes CDR1 MNHEY and CDR2 SVGAGI. CDR3 sequence: CASSITGSWNQPQHF. The CDR3 nucleotides read TGTGCCAGCAGCATTACAGGGAGTTGGAATCAGCCCCAGCATTTT.

The gene calls are TRBV5-1 and TRBJ1-3, with a weak D call TRBD1 (5 bases). The V end was cut by 1 base, the J end by 0 bases, with 17 bases between. Germline V lookup: CDR1 SGHRS, CDR2 YFSETQ. This CDR3 has 18 amino acids. The CDR3 nucleotides read TGCGCCAGCAGCTTGTTGCCGAAGGGGCTCTACTCTGGAAACACCATATATTTT. Translated: CASSLLPKGLYSGNTIYF. Looking up the rest from reference TRBV5-1 and TRBJ1-3 gives the full variable domain: KAGVTQTPRYLIKTRGQQVTLSCSPISGHRSVSWYQQTPGQGLQFLFEYFSETQRNKGNFPGRFSGRQFSNSRSEMNVSTLELGDSALYLCASSLLPKGLYSGNTIYFGEGSWLTVV.

This chain links TRBV7-2 with TRBJ1-6; D remains ambiguous. Germline CDR1 reads SGHTA; CDR2 reads FQGNSA. The V end lost 4 bases, the J end lost 7 bases, and 11 bases lay between the germline ends. CDR3 size: 14 residues. The CDR3 bases are TGTGCCAGCAGCTCCCCAGAATTCAATTCACCCCTCCACTTT. It encodes CASSSPEFNSPLHF.

The chain carries TRBV15 and TRBJ2-3; D gene unclear. This CDR3 is built from 13 residues. V lost 7 bases, J lost 2 bases, and 10 bases lay in between. From germline, CDR1 is LNHNV and CDR2 YYDKDF (reference sequence). CDR3 coding DNA: TGTGCCACCAAGAATCCAGTCACAGATACGCAGTATTTT. Translated: CATKNPVTDTQYF.

With respect to this clone: Germline and junction disagree at one end, which may indicate a read error. The J gene is TRBJ2-7, the V gene TRBV7-9, with D perhaps matching TRBD2 (5 bases). CDR3 length: 12 residues. CDR1 is SEHNR, CDR2 FQNEAQ, per germline (reference sequence). This chain's CDR3 is CSSSPGIYEQYF. The CDR3 DNA is TGTTCCAGCAGCCCCGGGATTTACGAGCAGTACTTC. Based on the CDR3 plus reference TRBV7-9 and TRBJ2-7, the full variable domain is DTGVSQNPRHKITKRGQNVTFRCDPISEHNRLYWYRQTLGQGPEFLTYFQNEAQLEKSRLLSDRFSAERPKGSFSTLEIQRTEQGDSAMYLCSSSPGIYEQYFGPGTRLTVT.

CDR3 loop: CASSLDPGDLSSGNTIYF. DNA for the CDR3: TGTGCCAGCAGCTTAGATCCGGGAGACCTAAGCTCTGGAAACACCATATATTTT. V usage is TRBV7-8 and J usage is TRBJ1-3; no definite D call. Germline V gene data show CDR1 as SGHVS and CDR2 as FQNEAQ. This CDR3 spans 18 amino acids. V was pared by 1 base and J by 0 bases, with 16 bases between.